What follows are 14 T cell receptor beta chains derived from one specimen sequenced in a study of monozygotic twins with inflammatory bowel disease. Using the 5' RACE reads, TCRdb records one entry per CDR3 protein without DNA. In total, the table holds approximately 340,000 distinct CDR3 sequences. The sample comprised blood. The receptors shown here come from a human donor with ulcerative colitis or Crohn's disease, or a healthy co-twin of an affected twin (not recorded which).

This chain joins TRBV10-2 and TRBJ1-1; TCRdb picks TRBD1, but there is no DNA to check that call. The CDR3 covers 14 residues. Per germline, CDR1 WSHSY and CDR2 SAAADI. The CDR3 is CASSWGVLNTEAFF.

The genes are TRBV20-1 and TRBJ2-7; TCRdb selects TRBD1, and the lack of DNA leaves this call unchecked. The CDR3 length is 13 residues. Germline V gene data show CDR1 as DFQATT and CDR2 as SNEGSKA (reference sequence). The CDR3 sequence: CSPTGTSTYEQYF.

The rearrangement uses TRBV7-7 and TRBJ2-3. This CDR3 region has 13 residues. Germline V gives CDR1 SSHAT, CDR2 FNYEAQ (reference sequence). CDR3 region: CASSPTVGDTQYF.

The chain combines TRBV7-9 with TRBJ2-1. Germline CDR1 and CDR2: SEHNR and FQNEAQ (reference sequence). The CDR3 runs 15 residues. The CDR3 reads CASSVAGVAYNEQFF.

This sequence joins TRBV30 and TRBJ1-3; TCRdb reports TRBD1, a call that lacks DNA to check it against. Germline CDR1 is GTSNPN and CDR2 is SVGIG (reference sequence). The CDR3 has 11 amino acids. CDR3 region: CAWSARDTIYF.

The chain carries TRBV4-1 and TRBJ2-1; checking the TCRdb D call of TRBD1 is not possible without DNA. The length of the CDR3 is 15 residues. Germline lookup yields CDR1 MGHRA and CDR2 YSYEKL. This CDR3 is CASSQGGTGSNEQFF.

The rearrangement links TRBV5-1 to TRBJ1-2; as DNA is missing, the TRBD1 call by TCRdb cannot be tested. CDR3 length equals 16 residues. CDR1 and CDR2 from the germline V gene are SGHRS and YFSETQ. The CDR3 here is CASSPGGRLRYYGYTF.

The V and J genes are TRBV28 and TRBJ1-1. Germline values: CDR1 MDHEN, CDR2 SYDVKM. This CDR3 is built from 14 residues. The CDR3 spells CASSLKFGPVEAFF.

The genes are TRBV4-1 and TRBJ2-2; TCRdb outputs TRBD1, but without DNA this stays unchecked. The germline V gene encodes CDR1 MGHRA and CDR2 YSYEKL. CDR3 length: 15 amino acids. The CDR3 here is CASSSQHRATGELFF.

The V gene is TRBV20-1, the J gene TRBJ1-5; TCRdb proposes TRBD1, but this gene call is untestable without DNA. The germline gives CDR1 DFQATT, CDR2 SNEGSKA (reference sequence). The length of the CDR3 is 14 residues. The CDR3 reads CSARDLQGSRPQHF.

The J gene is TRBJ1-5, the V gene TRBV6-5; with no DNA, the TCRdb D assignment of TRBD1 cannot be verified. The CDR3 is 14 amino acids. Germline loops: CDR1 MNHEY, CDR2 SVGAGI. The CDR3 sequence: CASSYSEAGQPQHF.

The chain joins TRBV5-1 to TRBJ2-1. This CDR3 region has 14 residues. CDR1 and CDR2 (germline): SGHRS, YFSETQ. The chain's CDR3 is CASSDDIFSNEQFF.

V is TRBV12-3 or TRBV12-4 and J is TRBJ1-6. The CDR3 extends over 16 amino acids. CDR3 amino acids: CASSLDRGSYNSPLHF.

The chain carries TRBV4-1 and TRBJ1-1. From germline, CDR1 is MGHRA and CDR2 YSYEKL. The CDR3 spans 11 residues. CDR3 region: CASSQATEAFF.